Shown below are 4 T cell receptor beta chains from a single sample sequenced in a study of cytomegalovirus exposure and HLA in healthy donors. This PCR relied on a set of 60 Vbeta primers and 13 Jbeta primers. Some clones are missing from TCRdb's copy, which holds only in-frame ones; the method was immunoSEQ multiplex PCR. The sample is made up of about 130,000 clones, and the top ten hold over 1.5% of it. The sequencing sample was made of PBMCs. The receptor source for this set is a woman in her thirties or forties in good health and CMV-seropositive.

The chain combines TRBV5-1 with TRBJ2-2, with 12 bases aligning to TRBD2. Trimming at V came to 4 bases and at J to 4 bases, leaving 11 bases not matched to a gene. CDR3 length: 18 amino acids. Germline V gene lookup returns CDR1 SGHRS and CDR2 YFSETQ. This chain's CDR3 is CASSTVNGLAGLTGELFF. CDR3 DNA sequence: TGCGCCAGCAGCACGGTTAACGGACTAGCGGGACTCACCGGGGAGCTGTTTTTT.

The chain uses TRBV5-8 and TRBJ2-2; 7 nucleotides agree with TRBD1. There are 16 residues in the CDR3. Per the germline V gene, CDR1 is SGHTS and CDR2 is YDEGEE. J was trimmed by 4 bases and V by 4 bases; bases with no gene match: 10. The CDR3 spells CASSVTGSRGTGELFF. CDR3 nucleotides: TGTGCCAGCAGCGTGACAGGGAGCCGAGGCACCGGGGAGCTGTTTTTT.

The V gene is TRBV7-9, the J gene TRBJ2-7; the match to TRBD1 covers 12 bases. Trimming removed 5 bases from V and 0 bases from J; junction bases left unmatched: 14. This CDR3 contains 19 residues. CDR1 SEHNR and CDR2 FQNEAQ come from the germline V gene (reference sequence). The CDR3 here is CASSPPGQGAGKPSYEQYF. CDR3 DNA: TGTGCCAGCAGCCCGCCGGGACAGGGGGCAGGGAAACCCTCCTACGAGCAGTACTTC. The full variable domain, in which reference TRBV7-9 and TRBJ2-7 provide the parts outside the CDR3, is DTGVSQNPRHKITKRGQNVTFRCDPISEHNRLYWYRQTLGQGPEFLTYFQNEAQLEKSRLLSDRFSAERPKGSFSTLEIQRTEQGDSAMYLCASSPPGQGAGKPSYEQYFGPGTRLTVT.

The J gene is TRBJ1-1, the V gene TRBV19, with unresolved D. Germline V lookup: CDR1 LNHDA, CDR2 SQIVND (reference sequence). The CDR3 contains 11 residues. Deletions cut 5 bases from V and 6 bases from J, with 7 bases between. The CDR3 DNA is TGTGCCAGTAGTTACCAGGCTGAAGCTTTCTTT. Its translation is CASSYQAEAFF.